The sequence of this T cell receptor (beta chain) was determined in a study of identical twins. General observations from the study: The same donors were not followed; conclusions instead depended on cross-sectional statistical analysis.

TCRdb ran MiXCR on the 5' RACE reads and lists one entry per CDR3 protein. This table has 1.5 million to 2 million distinct CDR3 sequences, about 32% appearing once. This clonotype was observed a few times. As yet, its antigen is unknown. Germline V CDR1 and CDR2: KGHDR, SFDVKD. V gave up 1 base and J gave up 4 bases, with 14 bases separating them. The CDR3 contains 16 residues. V usage is TRBV24-1 and J usage is TRBJ2-3; TRBD2 is a possible D gene (5 bases). The sequencing input was cord blood. This clonotype was obtained from a newborn girl in good health. In nucleotides, the CDR3 is TGTGCCACCAGTGATTTAGGGCGGGCGGTTGCAGATACGCAGTATTTT. Amino acid sequence: CATSDLGRAVADTQYF.